This T cell receptor beta chain was retrieved from a study of T cells in Graves' hyperthyroidism and ophthalmopathy (dated by TCRdb to about 2019). Broadly, across the study: Peripheral blood samples were taken at the time of initial diagnosis, prior to any treatment. To identify TCR V-J signatures that set the groups apart, the researchers used a discovery cohort of more than 95 patients, made up of 43 with Graves' ophthalmopathy and 57 with stable Graves' hyperthyroidism. Prospective prediction of ophthalmopathy was tested in an independent validation cohort consisting of 18 to 20 hyperthyroidism patients and around 17 patients who later progressed to ophthalmopathy. The roughly 100 discovery patients were randomly divided into training and test sets at a 7:3 ratio. Thyroid tissue and blood T-cell repertoires from more than 5 Graves' hyperthyroidism patients were also compared in the study. After sampling, hyperthyroidism patients received methimazole starting at 30 mg daily, and ophthalmopathy patients received high-dose intravenous methylprednisolone. According to the paper, TCR Vbeta CDR3 sequencing was carried out on over 130 peripheral blood samples, which came from over 40 ophthalmopathy, approximately 72 hyperthyroidism and roughly 17 progressor patients.

The CDR3 spans 15 residues, from the cysteine through the phenylalanine. Only the CDR3 region is kept as DNA, spanning 45 bases read in frame from base 1. The germline V gene sets CDR1 to SGHRS and CDR2 to YFSETQ. V is trimmed back by 2 bases and J by 1 base, and the junction contains 2 bases that no gene match accounts for. Notes on this clonotype: The target of this receptor is not known. No base qualities exist here, and no much larger clone lies one base off it.

TCR beta CDR3 regions were amplified from RNA transcripts. A first-round RT-PCR of the TCR CDR3 used the HTBI primer set with the Qiagen OneStep RT-PCR kit. Libraries were constructed in a second round of multiplex PCR, after which size selection and purification were carried out. The libraries were sequenced on an Illumina HiSeq2000 using paired-end 100 bp reads. The original pipeline was this. SOAPnuke was used to process the raw data, with reads discarded if the reads contained adapters or uncalled bases, had a mean Phred below 15, or lacked an exact constant-primer or identifier match. High-quality paired reads were merged with COPE v1.2.5, and unique nucleotide sequences were defined as clonotypes. MiTCR v1.1 was used to align clonotypes to the IMGT TRBV, TRBD and TRBJ reference segments. Analysis was restricted to V-J combinations with a frequency above 0.0001, which covered 99% to 99.2% of repertoires. The TCS score was defined as F50 (clonal expansion) divided by E x V (chaos), with BLOSUM62-based TCRdist calculated between CDR3 peptides within each V-J. Welch's t-statistics and random forest reduced fewer than 600 V-J features to roughly 13, which were used in a naive Bayes classifier (R e1071). TCRdb took the public reads, trimmed them with fastp at Q25, ran MiXCR for clone calling and kept in-frame beta chains. Under each unique CDR3 protein, matching rows form one entry showing the most common genes and DNA. TCRdb's processing, not the authors' own work, is the source of the V and J calls. A total of approximately 600,000 distinct CDR3 sequences appear in this sample, approximately 14% of them only once. The ten biggest clones cover over 6% of the sample.

The study at large found these results: Ophthalmopathy was separated from stable hyperthyroidism by a 13 V-J signature model, with 85% to 90% sensitivity and roughly 81% specificity obtained in cross-validation and 80%/75% obtained in testing. In validation, the model predicted progression to ophthalmopathy a median of about 6.8 months before onset, with about 70% sensitivity and 72.22% specificity. Most expanded thyroid clonotypes (frequency above 0.001) were also detected in blood, suggesting blood repertoires may reflect thyroid immune responses. Sample size was not statistically predetermined, and blinding of investigators to group allocation was not performed.

Moderately to severely active disease, a Clinical Activity Score of at least 3, a NOSPECS grade of at least 4, and a duration under 3 months were present in ophthalmopathy patients. Any patient with an uncontrolled infection, another autoimmune disease, pregnancy or lactation was excluded. Diagnoses were based on clinical symptoms, serum thyroxine and TRAb, thyroid ultrasound and orbital computed tomography. PBMCs were isolated from more than 8 ml of fresh peripheral blood by Ficoll-Paque density gradient centrifugation. Total RNA was extracted using Trizol reagent, and RNA quality was assessed on an Agilent 2100 Bioanalyzer.

The chain links TRBV5-1 with TRBJ1-2; TRBD1 aligns with 10 central bases. The clonotype comes from a woman between 18 and 30 years old with Graves' ophthalmopathy. The sample taken for sequencing was blood. The DNA sequence reads TGCGCCAGCAGCTTCCGGGACAGGGGTAACTATGGCTACACCTTC. It translates as CASSFRDRGNYGYTF.